This T cell receptor beta chain appears in the sequencing data of a study of cytomegalovirus exposure and HLA in healthy donors. This clone appeared once. Both 60 Vbeta primers and 13 Jbeta primers went into the PCR. TCRdb's copy holds only in-frame clones and misses some; the assay was immunoSEQ multiplex PCR. Of approximately 100,000 clones in the sample, roughly 69% were seen once. V was pared by 8 bases and J by 3 bases, with 2 bases of the junction left unmatched. The CDR3 runs 12 residues. Germline V CDR1 and CDR2: SNHLY, FYNNEI. The TCR comes from a man in his fifties in good health and CMV-seropositive. The chain has TRBV2 and TRBJ2-7, with 9 bases lining up with TRBD1. Sequences were obtained from PBMCs. Here the CDR3 reads CASGTGYYEQYF. CDR3 DNA: TGTGCCAGCGGGACAGGGTACTACGAGCAGTACTTC.